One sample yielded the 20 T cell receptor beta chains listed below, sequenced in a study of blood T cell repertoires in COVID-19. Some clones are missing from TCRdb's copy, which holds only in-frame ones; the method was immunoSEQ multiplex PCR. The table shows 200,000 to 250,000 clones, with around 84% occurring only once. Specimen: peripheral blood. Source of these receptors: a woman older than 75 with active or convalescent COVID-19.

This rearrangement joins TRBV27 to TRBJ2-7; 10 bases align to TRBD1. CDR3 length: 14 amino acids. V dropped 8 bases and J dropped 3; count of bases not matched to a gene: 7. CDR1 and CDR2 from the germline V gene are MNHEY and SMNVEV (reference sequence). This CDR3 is CASWGQGRVYEQYF. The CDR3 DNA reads TGTGCCAGCTGGGGACAGGGGCGGGTCTACGAGCAGTACTTC.

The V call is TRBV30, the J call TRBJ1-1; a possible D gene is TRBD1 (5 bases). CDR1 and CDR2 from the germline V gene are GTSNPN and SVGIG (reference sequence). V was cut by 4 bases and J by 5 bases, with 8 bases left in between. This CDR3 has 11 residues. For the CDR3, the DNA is TGTGCCTGGACAGGGAGGACTGAAGCTTTCTTT. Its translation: CAWTGRTEAFF.

The CDR3 DNA reads TGTGCCAGTAGAACCACCGGACTAGCGCAGACCAATGAGCAGTTCTTC. It specifies CASRTTGLAQTNEQFF. This chain connects TRBV19 to TRBJ2-1; TRBD2 matches 9 bases. V shed 6 bases and J 6 bases; nucleotides not matched to a gene: 12. This CDR3 has 16 residues. Germline assignment: CDR1 LNHDA and CDR2 SQIVND (reference sequence).

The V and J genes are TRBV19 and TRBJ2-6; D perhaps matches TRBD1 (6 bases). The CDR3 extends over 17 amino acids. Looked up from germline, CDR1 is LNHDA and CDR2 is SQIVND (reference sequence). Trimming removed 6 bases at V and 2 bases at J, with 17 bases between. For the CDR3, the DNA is TGTGCCAGTAGCGAACCCAGGGGCCCTGCTGGGGCCAACGTCCTGACTTTC. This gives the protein CASSEPRGPAGANVLTF.

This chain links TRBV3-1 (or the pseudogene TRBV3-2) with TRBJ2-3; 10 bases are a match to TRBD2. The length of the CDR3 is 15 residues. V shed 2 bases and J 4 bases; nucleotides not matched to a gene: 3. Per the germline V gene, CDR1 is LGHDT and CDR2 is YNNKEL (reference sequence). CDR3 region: CASSQKRGGADTQYF. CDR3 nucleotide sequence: TGTGCCAGCAGCCAAAAGCGGGGGGGCGCAGATACGCAGTATTTT.

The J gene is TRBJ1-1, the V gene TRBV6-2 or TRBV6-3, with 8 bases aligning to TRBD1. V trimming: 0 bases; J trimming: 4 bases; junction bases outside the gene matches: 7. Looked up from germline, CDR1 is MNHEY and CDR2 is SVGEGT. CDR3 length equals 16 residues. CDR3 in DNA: TGTGCCAGCAGTTACTCAGGCAGGGGGCGCGGCACTGAAGCTTTCTTT. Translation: CASSYSGRGRGTEAFF.

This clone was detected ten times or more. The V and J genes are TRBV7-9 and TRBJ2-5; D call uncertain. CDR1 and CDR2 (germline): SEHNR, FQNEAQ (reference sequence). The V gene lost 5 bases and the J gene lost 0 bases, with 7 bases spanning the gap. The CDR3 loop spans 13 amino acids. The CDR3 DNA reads TGTGCCAGCAGCCCCTTGTACCAAGAGACCCAGTACTTC. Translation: CASSPLYQETQYF. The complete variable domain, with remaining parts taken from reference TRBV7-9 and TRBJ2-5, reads DTGVSQNPRHKITKRGQNVTFRCDPISEHNRLYWYRQTLGQGPEFLTYFQNEAQLEKSRLLSDRFSAERPKGSFSTLEIQRTEQGDSAMYLCASSPLYQETQYFGPGTRLLVL.

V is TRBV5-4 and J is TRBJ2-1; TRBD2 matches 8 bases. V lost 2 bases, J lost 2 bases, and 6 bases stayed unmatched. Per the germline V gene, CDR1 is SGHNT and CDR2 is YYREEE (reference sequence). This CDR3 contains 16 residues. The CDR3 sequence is CASSFQTGRAYNEQFF. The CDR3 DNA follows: TGTGCCAGCAGCTTCCAGACCGGGAGGGCCTACAATGAGCAGTTCTTC.

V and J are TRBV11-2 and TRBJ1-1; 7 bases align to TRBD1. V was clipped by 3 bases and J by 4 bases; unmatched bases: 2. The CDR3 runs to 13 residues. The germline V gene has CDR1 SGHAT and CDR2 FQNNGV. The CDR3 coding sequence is TGTGCCAGCAGCTTCCAGGGGGGCACTGAAGCTTTCTTT. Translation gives CASSFQGGTEAFF.

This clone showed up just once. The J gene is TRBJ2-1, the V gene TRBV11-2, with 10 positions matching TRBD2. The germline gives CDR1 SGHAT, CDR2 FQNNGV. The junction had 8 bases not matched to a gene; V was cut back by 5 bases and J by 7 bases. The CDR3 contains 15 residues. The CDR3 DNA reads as TGTGCCAGCAGCGGGGGGCCACTAGCGGGGAATGAGCAGTTCTTC. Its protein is CASSGGPLAGNEQFF.

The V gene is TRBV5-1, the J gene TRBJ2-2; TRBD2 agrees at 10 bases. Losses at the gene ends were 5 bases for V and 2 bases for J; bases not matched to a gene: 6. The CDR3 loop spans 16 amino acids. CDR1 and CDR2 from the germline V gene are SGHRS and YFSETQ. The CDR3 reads CASRSGLAVNTGELFF. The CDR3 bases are TGCGCCAGCAGATCCGGACTAGCGGTTAACACCGGGGAGCTGTTTTTT.

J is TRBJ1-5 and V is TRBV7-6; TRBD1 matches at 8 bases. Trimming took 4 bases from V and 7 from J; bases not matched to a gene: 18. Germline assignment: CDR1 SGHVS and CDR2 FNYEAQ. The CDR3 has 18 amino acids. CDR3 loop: CASSSLGQGGGRGQPQHF. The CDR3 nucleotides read TGTGCCAGCAGCTCACTCGGACAGGGAGGGGGTAGGGGACAGCCCCAGCATTTT.

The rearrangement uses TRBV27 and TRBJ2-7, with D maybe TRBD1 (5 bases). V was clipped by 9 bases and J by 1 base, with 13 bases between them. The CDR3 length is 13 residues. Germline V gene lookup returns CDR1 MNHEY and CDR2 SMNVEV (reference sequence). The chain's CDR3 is CARPTDHSYEQYF. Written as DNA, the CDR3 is TGTGCCAGACCGACAGACCATTCCTACGAGCAGTACTTC.

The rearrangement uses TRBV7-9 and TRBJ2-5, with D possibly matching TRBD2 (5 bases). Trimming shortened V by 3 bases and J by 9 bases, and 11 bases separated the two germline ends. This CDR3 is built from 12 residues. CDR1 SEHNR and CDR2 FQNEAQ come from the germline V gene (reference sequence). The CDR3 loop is CASSFAPEAQYF. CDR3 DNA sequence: TGTGCCAGCAGCTTTGCCCCGGAGGCCCAGTACTTC.

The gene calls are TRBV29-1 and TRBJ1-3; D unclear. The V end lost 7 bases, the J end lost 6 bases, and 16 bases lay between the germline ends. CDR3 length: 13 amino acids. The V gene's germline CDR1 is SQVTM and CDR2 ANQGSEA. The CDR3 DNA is TGCAGCGGTCAGGCCTTCGCTGAAAACACCATATATTTT. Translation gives CSGQAFAENTIYF.

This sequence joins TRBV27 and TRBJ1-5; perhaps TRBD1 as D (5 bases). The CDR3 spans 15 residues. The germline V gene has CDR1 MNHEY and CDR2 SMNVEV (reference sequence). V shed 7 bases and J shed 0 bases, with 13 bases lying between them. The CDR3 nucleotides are TGTGCCAGCACCCTGGGAGGGGATAGCAATCAGCCCCAGCATTTT. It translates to CASTLGGDSNQPQHF.

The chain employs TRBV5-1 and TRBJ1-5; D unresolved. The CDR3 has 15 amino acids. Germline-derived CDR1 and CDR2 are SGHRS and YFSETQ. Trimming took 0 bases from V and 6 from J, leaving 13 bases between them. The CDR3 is CASSLGALVGQPQHF. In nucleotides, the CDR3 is TGCGCCAGCAGCTTGGGTGCTTTAGTTGGTCAGCCCCAGCATTTT.

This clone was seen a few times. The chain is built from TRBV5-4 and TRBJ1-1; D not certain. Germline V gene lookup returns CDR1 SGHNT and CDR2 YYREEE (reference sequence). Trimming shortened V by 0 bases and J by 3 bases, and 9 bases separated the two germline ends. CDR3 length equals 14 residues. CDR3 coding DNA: TGTGCCAGCAGCTTGGTATCTAAACACACTGAAGCTTTCTTT. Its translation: CASSLVSKHTEAFF.

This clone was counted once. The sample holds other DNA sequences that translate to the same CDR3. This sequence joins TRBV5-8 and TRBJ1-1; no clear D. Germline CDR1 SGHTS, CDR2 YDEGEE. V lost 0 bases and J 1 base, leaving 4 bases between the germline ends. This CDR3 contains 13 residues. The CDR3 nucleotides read TGTGCCAGCAGCTTGGCCGGGAACACTGAAGCTTTCTTT. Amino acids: CASSLAGNTEAFF.

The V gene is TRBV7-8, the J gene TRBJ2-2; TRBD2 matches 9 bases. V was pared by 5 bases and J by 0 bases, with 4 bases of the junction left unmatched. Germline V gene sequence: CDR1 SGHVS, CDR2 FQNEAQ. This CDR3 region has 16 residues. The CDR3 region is CASSPRTSANTGELFF. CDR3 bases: TGTGCCAGCAGCCCCAGGACTAGCGCGAACACCGGGGAGCTGTTTTTT.